Following are 23 T cell receptor beta chains from one sample sequenced in a study of blood T cell repertoires in COVID-19. Sequencing was performed with immunoSEQ multiplex PCR; in TCRdb, only in-frame clones are kept and a portion is missing. Altogether over 450,000 clones are present, about 89% being singletons, with the ten largest covering 7.5% to 9.5%. The sequenced sample was peripheral blood. All receptors derive from a woman in her 50s with COVID-19, enrolled during active disease.

Details on this clone: The sample carries other DNA sequences with the same CDR3. This sequence joins TRBV5-1 and TRBJ1-1; TRBD1 matches 7 bases. The germline CDR1 and CDR2 sequences are SGHRS and YFSETQ. The CDR3 sequence is 15 residues long. V was pared by 4 bases and J by 4 bases, with 10 bases of the junction left unmatched. The CDR3 is CASSRRQGVSTEAFF. In DNA, the CDR3 is TGCGCCAGCAGCCGACGACAGGGTGTGAGCACTGAAGCTTTCTTT. The full variable domain, in which reference TRBV5-1 and TRBJ1-1 provide the parts outside the CDR3, is KAGVTQTPRYLIKTRGQQVTLSCSPISGHRSVSWYQQTPGQGLQFLFEYFSETQRNKGNFPGRFSGRQFSNSRSEMNVSTLELGDSALYLCASSRRQGVSTEAFFGQGTRLTVV.

V gene TRBV7-8 combines with J gene TRBJ2-1, with 7 bases lining up with TRBD1. The CDR3 contains 12 residues. Germline V CDR1 and CDR2: SGHVS, FQNEAQ. Trimming at V came to 5 bases and at J to 7 bases, leaving 2 bases not matched to a gene. CDR3 DNA: TGTGCCAGCAGCCCACAGGGGAATGAGCAGTTCTTC. Encoded protein: CASSPQGNEQFF.

The chain couples TRBV6-5 to TRBJ1-2; D unresolved. Germline V gene sequence: CDR1 MNHEY, CDR2 SVGAGI. V was clipped by 4 bases and J by 8 bases, with 8 bases between them. There are 11 residues in the CDR3. CDR3: CASSSLRGYTF. The CDR3 DNA is TGTGCCAGCAGTTCTTTGAGGGGCTACACCTTC.

This chain uses TRBV2 with TRBJ2-7; 8 positions agree with TRBD1. The CDR3 is made up of 14 amino acids. Germline trimming cut 4 bases from V and 3 bases from J; bases unmatched to any gene: 5. Germline CDR1 is SNHLY and CDR2 is FYNNEI. For the CDR3, the DNA is TGTGCCAGCAGTGGGACAGGGCTTTTCTACGAGCAGTACTTC. Amino acid sequence: CASSGTGLFYEQYF.

The V and J genes are TRBV12-3 or TRBV12-4 and TRBJ1-1; 9 bases line up with TRBD1. The CDR3 has 13 amino acids. Losses at the gene ends were 5 bases for V and 10 bases for J; bases not matched to a gene: 8. The CDR3 sequence is CASSLRQGEVAFF. CDR3 bases: TGTGCCAGCAGTCTCCGACAGGGGGAGGTAGCTTTCTTT.

J is TRBJ2-2 and V is TRBV5-4; a possible D gene is TRBD2 (6 bases). V was shortened by 2 bases and J by 5 bases, with 19 bases between the two germline ends. CDR1 and CDR2 (germline): SGHNT, YYREEE (reference sequence). The CDR3 contains 17 residues. CDR3 sequence reads: CASSFHPGLAFTGELFF. As DNA, the CDR3 is TGTGCCAGCAGCTTTCACCCCGGGCTAGCGTTTACCGGGGAGCTGTTTTTT.

The rearrangement joins TRBV30 to TRBJ2-6, with 7 bases matching TRBD1. The ends lost 5 bases at V and 2 bases at J; junction bases unmatched: 3. Germline values: CDR1 GTSNPN, CDR2 SVGIG (reference sequence). The CDR3 covers 14 residues. CDR3 in DNA: TGTGCCTGGGACAGGGCAGCTGGGGCCAACGTCCTGACTTTC. This codes for CAWDRAAGANVLTF.

Details on this clone: The sample contains more than one DNA sequence encoding this CDR3. CDR3 residues: CASSAGSTNEKLFF. In DNA form, the CDR3 reads TGTGCCAGCAGCGCAGGTTCCACTAATGAAAAACTGTTTTTT. The chain is built from TRBV9 and TRBJ1-4; D unresolved. This CDR3 has 14 residues. Germline assignment: CDR1 SGDLS and CDR2 YYNGEE. The V and J ends lost 3 bases and 2 bases respectively, with 8 bases between them.

J is TRBJ1-2 and V is TRBV5-6; maybe TRBD1 (5 bases). There are 15 residues in the CDR3. The germline V gene encodes CDR1 SGHDT and CDR2 YYEEEE. Trimming took off 0 bases at V and 6 bases at J, with 15 bases between the two ends. CDR3 residues: CASSLASGGWNGYTF. In DNA, the CDR3 is TGTGCCAGCAGCTTGGCCTCGGGGGGATGGAATGGCTACACCTTC.

The gene calls are TRBV29-1 and TRBJ1-1; TRBD1 matches 8 bases. V dropped 6 bases and J dropped 4; count of bases not matched to a gene: 7. The CDR3 is 13 amino acids. Germline V lookup: CDR1 SQVTM, CDR2 ANQGSEA. CDR3 region: CSVQGGSGTEAFF. CDR3 in DNA: TGCAGCGTACAGGGGGGGAGTGGCACTGAAGCTTTCTTT. Filled out from reference TRBV29-1 and TRBJ1-1, the complete variable domain reads SAVISQKPSRDICQRGTSLTIQCQVDSQVTMMFWYRQQPGQSLTLIATANQGSEATYESGFVIDKFPISRPNLTFSTLTVSNMSPEDSSIYLCSVQGGSGTEAFFGQGTRLTVV.

This chain joins TRBV28 and TRBJ2-3, with D possibly TRBD2 on 6 matching bases. This CDR3 region has 13 residues. Germline CDR1 reads MDHEN; CDR2 reads SYDVKM. With 10 bases removed from V and 0 bases from J, the gap between germline ends came to 11 bases. In DNA, the CDR3 is TGTGCCACCCAGCGGGCTAGCACAGATACGCAGTATTTT. This translates into CATQRASTDTQYF.

V and J are TRBV28 and TRBJ2-5; 8 bases agree with TRBD2. The V gene's germline CDR1 is MDHEN and CDR2 SYDVKM. J gave up 7 bases and V 5 bases, and 9 bases lay outside the gene matches. The CDR3 runs 14 residues. CDR3 region: CASSPSGGAGTQYF. Written as DNA, the CDR3 is TGTGCCAGCAGTCCCAGCGGGGGCGCCGGGACCCAGTACTTC.

J is TRBJ2-2 and V is TRBV28; 13 positions match TRBD2. The CDR3 runs 16 residues. V was pared by 6 bases and J by 2 bases, with 3 bases of the junction left unmatched. Germline V gives CDR1 MDHEN, CDR2 SYDVKM. The CDR3 nucleotides read TGTGCCAGCAGGGGACTAGCGGGGAAAAACACCGGGGAGCTGTTTTTT. Residues: CASRGLAGKNTGELFF.

The gene calls are TRBV19 and TRBJ2-4; TRBD1 matches at 7 bases. After removal of 9 bases from V and 3 bases from J, the junction contained 20 bases not matched to a gene. This CDR3 has 18 amino acids. Germline CDR1 LNHDA, CDR2 SQIVND (reference sequence). CDR3 coding DNA: TGTGCCAGCCCGAGGGCTAGCCAGGGGGAAGGAGGCAAAAACATTCAGTACTTC. This gives the protein CASPRASQGEGGKNIQYF.

This chain links TRBV7-2 with TRBJ1-1; D unresolved. The CDR3 is 13 amino acids. CDR1 is SGHTA, CDR2 FQGNSA, per germline. V lost 1 base and J 11 bases, leaving 14 bases between the germline ends. The CDR3 sequence is CASSLGSSLGAFF. For the CDR3, the DNA is TGTGCCAGCAGCTTAGGTTCTAGTCTCGGGGCTTTCTTT.

V usage is TRBV27 and J usage is TRBJ1-2; TRBD1 matches 8 bases. Germline values: CDR1 MNHEY, CDR2 SMNVEV (reference sequence). CDR3 length: 14 amino acids. V dropped 6 bases and J dropped 6; count of bases not matched to a gene: 9. The CDR3 here is CASRPTGGRDGYTF. CDR3 in DNA: TGTGCCAGCAGGCCTACAGGGGGTCGGGATGGCTACACCTTC.

Notes on this clone: The same CDR3 is also encoded by other DNA sequences in this sample. The CDR3 coding sequence is TGTGCCAGCAGCCCGGGGACAGGGAATCAGCCCCAGCATTTT. Its protein product is CASSPGTGNQPQHF. The chain employs TRBV3-1 (or the pseudogene TRBV3-2) and TRBJ1-5, with 9 nucleotides matching TRBD1. This CDR3 contains 14 residues. Germline V gene sequence: CDR1 LGHDT, CDR2 YNNKEL (reference sequence). Losses at the gene ends were 4 bases for V and 4 bases for J; bases not matched to a gene: 2.

The V call is TRBV5-1, the J call TRBJ2-5, with 11 bases lining up with TRBD2. The CDR3 runs to 15 residues. CDR1 SGHRS and CDR2 YFSETQ come from the germline V gene. The J segment lost 2 bases and the V segment lost 3 bases, leaving 3 bases of the junction unmatched. CDR3 sequence: CASSSVAGGQETQYF. CDR3 nucleotides: TGCGCCAGCAGCTCCGTAGCGGGGGGGCAAGAGACCCAGTACTTC.

J is TRBJ2-7 and V is TRBV6-5; D perhaps matches TRBD1 (5 bases). V lost 5 bases and J lost 5, with 10 bases in between. Looked up from germline, CDR1 is MNHEY and CDR2 is SVGAGI. The CDR3 is 12 residues long. This CDR3 reads CASSPTGDEQYF. The CDR3 region has the DNA TGTGCCAGCAGTCCAACAGGCGACGAGCAGTACTTC.

V is TRBV5-4 and J is TRBJ2-3; the match to TRBD2 covers 8 bases. Trimming took 4 bases from V and 1 from J; bases not matched to a gene: 11. The CDR3 has 17 residues. Germline CDR1 reads SGHNT; CDR2 reads YYREEE (reference sequence). For the CDR3, the DNA is TGTGCCAGCAGCCAACCTCGGGGGGGCCGGGGCACAGATACGCAGTATTTT. Translation: CASSQPRGGRGTDTQYF. Full variable domain (outside the CDR3, taken from reference TRBV5-4 and TRBJ2-3): ETGVTQSPTHLIKTRGQQVTLRCSSQSGHNTVSWYQQALGQGPQFIFQYYREEENGRGNFPPRFSGLQFPNYSSELNVNALELDDSALYLCASSQPRGGRGTDTQYFGPGTRLTVL.

The chain joins TRBV4-1 to TRBJ1-5; the match to TRBD1 covers 10 bases. The CDR3 runs 14 residues. Unmatched junction bases numbered 4, after V lost 4 bases and J lost 7 bases. Looked up from germline, CDR1 is MGHRA and CDR2 is YSYEKL. CDR3 bases: TGCGCCAGCAGCCTCCGGGACAGGGGACAGCCCCAGCATTTT. It codes for CASSLRDRGQPQHF.

This clone turned up a few times. The gene calls are TRBV12-3 or TRBV12-4 and TRBJ1-2; D call uncertain. V dropped 7 bases and J dropped 3 bases, with 9 bases sitting between them. The CDR3 spans 12 residues. The CDR3 coding sequence is TGTGCCAGCACCCGACGGGACTATGGCTACACCTTC. Protein: CASTRRDYGYTF.

The chain has TRBV5-1 and TRBJ2-7, with 10 nucleotides matching TRBD1. The CDR3 length is 14 residues. The germline V gene encodes CDR1 SGHRS and CDR2 YFSETQ. V lost 4 bases and J lost 6; bases outside the gene matches: 7. CDR3: CASSPGTGVVEQYF. The CDR3 nucleotides read TGCGCCAGCAGCCCCGGGACAGGGGTGGTCGAGCAGTACTTC. Together with reference TRBV5-1 and TRBJ2-7, the CDR3 gives the full variable domain: KAGVTQTPRYLIKTRGQQVTLSCSPISGHRSVSWYQQTPGQGLQFLFEYFSETQRNKGNFPGRFSGRQFSNSRSEMNVSTLELGDSALYLCASSPGTGVVEQYFGPGTRLTVT.